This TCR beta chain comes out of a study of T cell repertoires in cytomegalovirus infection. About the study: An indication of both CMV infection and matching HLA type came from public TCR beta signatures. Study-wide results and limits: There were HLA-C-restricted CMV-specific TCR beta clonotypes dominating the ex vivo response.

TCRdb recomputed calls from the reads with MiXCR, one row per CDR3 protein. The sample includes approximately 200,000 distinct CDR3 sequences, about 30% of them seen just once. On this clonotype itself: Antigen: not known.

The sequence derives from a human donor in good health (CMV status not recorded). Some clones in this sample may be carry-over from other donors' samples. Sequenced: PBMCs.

The CDR3 region is CSVRSQGAWTEAFF. The CDR3 coding sequence is TGCAGCGTTAGATCACAGGGGGCATGGACTGAAGCTTTCTTT. This rearrangement joins TRBV29-1 to TRBJ1-1; TRBD1 matches at 9 bases. V shed 5 bases, J shed 5 bases, and the junction held 9 bases outside the gene matches. CDR3 size: 14 residues. Per germline, CDR1 SQVTM and CDR2 ANQGSEA.